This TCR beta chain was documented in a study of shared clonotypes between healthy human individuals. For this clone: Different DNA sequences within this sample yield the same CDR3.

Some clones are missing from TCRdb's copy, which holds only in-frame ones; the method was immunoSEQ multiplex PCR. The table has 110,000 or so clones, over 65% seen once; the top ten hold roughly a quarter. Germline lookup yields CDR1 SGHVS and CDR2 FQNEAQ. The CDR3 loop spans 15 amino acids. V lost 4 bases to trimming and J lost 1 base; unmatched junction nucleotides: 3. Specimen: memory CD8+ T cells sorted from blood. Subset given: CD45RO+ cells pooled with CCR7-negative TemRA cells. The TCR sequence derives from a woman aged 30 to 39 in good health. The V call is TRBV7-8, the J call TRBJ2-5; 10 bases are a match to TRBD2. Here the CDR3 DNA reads TGTGCCAGCAGCTCCGGACTAGCGGCCCAAGAGACCCAGTACTTC. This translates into CASSSGLAAQETQYF.